The clone carrying this TCR beta chain was recorded many times. Using its own MiXCR run on the PCR reads, TCRdb lists one record per CDR3 protein. The profile covers some 21,000 distinct CDR3 sequences, with approximately 38% appearing a single time and about 40% taken by the ten largest. These data originate in a study of tumor-infiltrating lymphocytes in oesophageal squamous cell carcinoma. The CDR3 runs to 15 residues. Unmatched junction bases numbered 5, after V lost 0 bases and J lost 5 bases. From germline, CDR1 is MNHNY and CDR2 SVGAGI (reference sequence). The genes are TRBV6-6 and TRBJ2-7, with 9 bases fitting TRBD1. The receptor comes from a male donor with esophageal squamous cell carcinoma. The material sequenced was esophageal tumor tissue. CDR3 nucleotide sequence: TGTGCCAGCAGTTACTCCGGGACAGGGTCCCACGAGCAGTACTTC. This encodes CASSYSGTGSHEQYF.